Listed below are T cell receptor beta chains from one sample, sequenced in a study of cytomegalovirus exposure and HLA in healthy donors. TCRdb's copy holds only in-frame clones and misses some; the assay was immunoSEQ multiplex PCR. Counted here are nearly 110,000 clones, over 55% occurring once; the ten biggest clones make up 2.8%. The specimen sequenced was PBMCs. The receptors shown here come from a female donor in good health and CMV-seronegative. CDR3s leave out the opening cysteine and the closing phenylalanine or tryptophan.

CDR3 length: 13
V gene: TRBV27
CDR3 protein: ASSLRGVGAGELF

CDR3 length: 14
V gene: TRBV12-5
CDR3 protein: ASGLQRTGSKEKLF

CDR3 length: 15
V gene: TRBV7-6
CDR3 protein: ASSLGGRLGSYNEQF

CDR3 length: 11
V gene: TRBV15
CDR3 protein: ATTSGKRTEAF

CDR3 length: 9
V gene: TRBV30
CDR3 protein: AWSMGGAQY

CDR3 length: 11
V gene: TRBV6-5
CDR3 protein: ASLQGFGSPLH

CDR3 length: 11
V gene: TRBV9
CDR3 protein: ASSLWAGNEQF

CDR3 length: 11
V gene: TRBV10-3
CDR3 protein: AIGTPRADTQY

CDR3 length: 14
V gene: TRBV10-3
CDR3 protein: AISEEPGQGGETQY

CDR3 length: 14
V gene: TRBV14
CDR3 protein: ASSPPRGLASYEQY

CDR3 length: 13
V gene: TRBV11-3
CDR3 protein: ASSLKQGGSYEQY

CDR3 length: 15
V gene: TRBV7-2
CDR3 protein: AILNAGGPAGTGELF

CDR3 length: 10
V gene: TRBV28
CDR3 protein: ASRRQGGGYT

CDR3 length: 17
V gene: TRBV7-8
CDR3 protein: ASSLGGLAGAGAKNIQY

CDR3 length: 11
V gene: TRBV6-5
CDR3 protein: ASKGRPANIQY